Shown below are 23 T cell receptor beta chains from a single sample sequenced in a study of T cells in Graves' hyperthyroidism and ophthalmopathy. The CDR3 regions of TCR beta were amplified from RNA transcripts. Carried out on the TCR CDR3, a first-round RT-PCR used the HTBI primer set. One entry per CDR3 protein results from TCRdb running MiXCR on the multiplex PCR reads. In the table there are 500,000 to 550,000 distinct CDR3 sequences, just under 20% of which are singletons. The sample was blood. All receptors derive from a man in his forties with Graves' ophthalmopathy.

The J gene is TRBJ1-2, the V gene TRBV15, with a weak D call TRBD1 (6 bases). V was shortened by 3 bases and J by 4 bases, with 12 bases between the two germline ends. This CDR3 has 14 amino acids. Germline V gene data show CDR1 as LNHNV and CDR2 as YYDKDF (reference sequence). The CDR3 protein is CATSRALGGYGYTF. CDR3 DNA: TGTGCCACCAGCAGGGCTCTAGGGGGCTATGGCTACACCTTC.

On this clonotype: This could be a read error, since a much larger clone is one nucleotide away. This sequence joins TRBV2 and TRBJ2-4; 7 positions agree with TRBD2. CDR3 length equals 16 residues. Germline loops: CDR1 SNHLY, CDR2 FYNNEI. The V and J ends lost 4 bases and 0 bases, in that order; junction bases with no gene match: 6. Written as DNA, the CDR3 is TGTGCCAGCAGTGGACTAGCTGTGGAAGCCAAAAACATTCAGTACTTC. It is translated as CASSGLAVEAKNIQYF. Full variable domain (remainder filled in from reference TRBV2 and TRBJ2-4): EPEVTQTPSHQVTQMGQEVILRCVPISNHLYFYWYRQILGQKVEFLVSFYNNEISEKSEIFDDQFSVERPDGSNFTLKIRSTKLEDSAMYFCASSGLAVEAKNIQYFGAGTRLSVL.

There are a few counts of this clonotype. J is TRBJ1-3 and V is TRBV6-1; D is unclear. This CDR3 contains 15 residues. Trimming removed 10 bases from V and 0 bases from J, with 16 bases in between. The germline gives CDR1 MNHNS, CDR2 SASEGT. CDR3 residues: CATSALSGSGNTIYF. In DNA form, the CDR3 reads TGTGCCACATCAGCTCTCTCGGGCTCTGGAAACACCATATATTTT.

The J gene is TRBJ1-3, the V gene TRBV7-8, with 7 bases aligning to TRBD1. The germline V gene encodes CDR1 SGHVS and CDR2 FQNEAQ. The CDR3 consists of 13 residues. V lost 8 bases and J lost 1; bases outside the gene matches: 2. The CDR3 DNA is TGTGCCAGCGCACAGGGGTCTGGAAACACCATATATTTT. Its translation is CASAQGSGNTIYF.

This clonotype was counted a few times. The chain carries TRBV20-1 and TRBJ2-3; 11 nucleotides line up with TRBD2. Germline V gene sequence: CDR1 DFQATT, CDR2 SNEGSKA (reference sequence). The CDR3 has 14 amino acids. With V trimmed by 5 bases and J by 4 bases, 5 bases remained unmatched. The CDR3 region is CSAPISGRADTQYF. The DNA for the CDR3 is TGCAGTGCTCCCATTAGCGGGAGGGCAGATACGCAGTATTTT.

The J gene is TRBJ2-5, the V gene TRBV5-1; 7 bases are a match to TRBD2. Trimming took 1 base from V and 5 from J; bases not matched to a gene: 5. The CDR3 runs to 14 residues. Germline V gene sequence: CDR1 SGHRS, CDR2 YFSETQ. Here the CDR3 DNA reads TGCGCCAGCAGCTTGAGCGGGGACGAGGAGACCCAGTACTTC. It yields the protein CASSLSGDEETQYF.

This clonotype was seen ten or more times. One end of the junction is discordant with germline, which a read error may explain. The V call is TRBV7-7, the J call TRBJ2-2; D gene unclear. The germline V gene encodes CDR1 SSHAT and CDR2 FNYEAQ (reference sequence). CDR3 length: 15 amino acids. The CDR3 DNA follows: TGTGCTAGCAGCTCGCGATTGGACGGCACCGGGGAGCTGTTTTTT. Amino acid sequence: CASSSRLDGTGELFF. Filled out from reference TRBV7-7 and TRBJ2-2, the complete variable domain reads GAGVSQSPRYKVTKRGQDVTLRCDPISSHATLYWYQQALGQGPEFLTYFNYEAQPDKSGLPSDRFSAERPEGSISTLTIQRTEQRDSAMYRCASSSRLDGTGELFFGEGSRLTVL.

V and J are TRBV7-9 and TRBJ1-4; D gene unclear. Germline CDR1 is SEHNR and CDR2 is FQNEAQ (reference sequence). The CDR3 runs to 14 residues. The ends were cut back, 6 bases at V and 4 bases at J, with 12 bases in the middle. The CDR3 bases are TGTGCCAGCAGAAGTGAAGACGATAATGAAAAACTGTTTTTT. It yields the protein CASRSEDDNEKLFF.

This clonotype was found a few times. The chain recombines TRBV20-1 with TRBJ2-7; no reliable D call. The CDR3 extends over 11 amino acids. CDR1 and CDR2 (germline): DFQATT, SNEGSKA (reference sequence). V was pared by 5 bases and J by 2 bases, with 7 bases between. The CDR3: CSARLAYEQYF. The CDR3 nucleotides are TGCAGTGCTCGACTCGCCTACGAGCAGTACTTC.

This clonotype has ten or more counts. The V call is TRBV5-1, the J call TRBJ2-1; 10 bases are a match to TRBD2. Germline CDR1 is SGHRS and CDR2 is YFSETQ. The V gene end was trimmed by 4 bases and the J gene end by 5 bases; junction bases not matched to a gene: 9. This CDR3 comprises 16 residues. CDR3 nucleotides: TGCGCCAGCAGCCGAGAAACTAGCGGGGCGAACAATGAGCAGTTCTTC. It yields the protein CASSRETSGANNEQFF. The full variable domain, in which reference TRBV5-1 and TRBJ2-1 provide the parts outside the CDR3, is KAGVTQTPRYLIKTRGQQVTLSCSPISGHRSVSWYQQTPGQGLQFLFEYFSETQRNKGNFPGRFSGRQFSNSRSEMNVSTLELGDSALYLCASSRETSGANNEQFFGPGTRLTVL.

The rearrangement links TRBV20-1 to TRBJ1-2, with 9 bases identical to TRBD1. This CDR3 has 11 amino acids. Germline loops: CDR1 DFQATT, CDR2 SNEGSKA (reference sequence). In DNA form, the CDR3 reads TGCAAAAGACAGGGGGATGAAAGCTACACCTTC. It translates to CKRQGDESYTF.

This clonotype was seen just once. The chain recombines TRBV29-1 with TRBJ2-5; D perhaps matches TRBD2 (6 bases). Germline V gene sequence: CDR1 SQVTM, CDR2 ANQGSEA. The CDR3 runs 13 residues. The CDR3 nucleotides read TGCAGTTATCTCCCCCGGGGGCAAGAGACCCAGTACTTC. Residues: CSYLPRGQETQYF.

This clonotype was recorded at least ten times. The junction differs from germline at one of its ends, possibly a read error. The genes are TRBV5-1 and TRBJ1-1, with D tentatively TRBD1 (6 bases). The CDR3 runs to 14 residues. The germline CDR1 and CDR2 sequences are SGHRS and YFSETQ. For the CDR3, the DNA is TGTGCCAGCAGCTTAGGTGGAGGGGGCACTGAAGCTTTCTTT. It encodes CASSLGGGGTEAFF.

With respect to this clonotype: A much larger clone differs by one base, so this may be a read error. This CDR3 reads CASSPGLAIEQYF. The CDR3, as DNA: TGTGCCAGCAGTCCTGGACTAGCGATTGAGCAGTACTTC. The chain joins TRBV6-1 to TRBJ2-7; 9 bases align to TRBD2. The germline V gene has CDR1 MNHNS and CDR2 SASEGT. The CDR3 totals 13 residues. Losses at the gene ends were 5 bases for V and 7 bases for J; bases not matched to a gene: 6.

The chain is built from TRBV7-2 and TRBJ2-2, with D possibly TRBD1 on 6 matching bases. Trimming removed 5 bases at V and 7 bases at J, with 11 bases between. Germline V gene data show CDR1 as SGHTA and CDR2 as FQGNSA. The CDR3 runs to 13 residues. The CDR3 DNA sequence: TGTGCCAGCAGCCCCGGGACAAACGGGGAGCTGTTTTTT. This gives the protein CASSPGTNGELFF.

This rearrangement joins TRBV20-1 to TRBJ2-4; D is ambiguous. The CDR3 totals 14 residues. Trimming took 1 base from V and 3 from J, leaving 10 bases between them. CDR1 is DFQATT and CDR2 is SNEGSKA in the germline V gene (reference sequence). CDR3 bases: TGCAGTGCTAGAGGGCCCGCAGGCAAAAACATTCAGTACTTC. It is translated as CSARGPAGKNIQYF.

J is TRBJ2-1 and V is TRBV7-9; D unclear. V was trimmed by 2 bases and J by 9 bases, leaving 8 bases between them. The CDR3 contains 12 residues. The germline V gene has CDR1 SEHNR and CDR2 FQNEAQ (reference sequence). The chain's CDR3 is CASSLNPFEQFF. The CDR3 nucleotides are TGTGCCAGCAGCTTAAACCCGTTTGAGCAGTTCTTC.

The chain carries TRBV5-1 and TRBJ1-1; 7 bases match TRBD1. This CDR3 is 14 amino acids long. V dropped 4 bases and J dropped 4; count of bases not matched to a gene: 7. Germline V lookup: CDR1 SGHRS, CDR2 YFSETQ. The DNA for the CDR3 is TGCGCCAGCAGCAATCGACAGGGTCGCACTGAAGCTTTCTTT. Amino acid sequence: CASSNRQGRTEAFF.

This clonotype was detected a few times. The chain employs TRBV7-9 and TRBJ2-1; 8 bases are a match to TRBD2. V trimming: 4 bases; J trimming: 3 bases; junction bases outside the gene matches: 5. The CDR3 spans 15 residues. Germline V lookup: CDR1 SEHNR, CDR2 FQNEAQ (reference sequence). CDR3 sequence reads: CASSSPGGRYNEQFF. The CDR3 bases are TGTGCCAGCAGCTCTCCGGGGGGGCGCTACAATGAGCAGTTCTTC.

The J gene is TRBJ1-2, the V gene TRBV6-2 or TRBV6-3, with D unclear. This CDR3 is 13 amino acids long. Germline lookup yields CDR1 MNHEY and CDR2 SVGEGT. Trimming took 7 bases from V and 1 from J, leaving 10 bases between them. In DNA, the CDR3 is TGTGCCAGCAACAGACTTGGTAACTATGGCTACACCTTC. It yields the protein CASNRLGNYGYTF.

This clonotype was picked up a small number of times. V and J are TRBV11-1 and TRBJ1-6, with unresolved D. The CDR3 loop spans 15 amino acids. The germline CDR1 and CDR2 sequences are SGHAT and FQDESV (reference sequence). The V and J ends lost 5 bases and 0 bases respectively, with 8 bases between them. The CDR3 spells CASSRDFSYNSPLHF. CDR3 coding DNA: TGTGCCAGCAGCCGGGATTTCTCCTATAATTCACCCCTCCACTTT.

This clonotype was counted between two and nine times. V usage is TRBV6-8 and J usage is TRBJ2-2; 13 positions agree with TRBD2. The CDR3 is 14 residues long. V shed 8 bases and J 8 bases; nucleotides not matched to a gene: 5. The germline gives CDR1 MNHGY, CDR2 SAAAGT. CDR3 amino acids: CASRTSGGRGELFF. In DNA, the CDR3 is TGTGCCAGCCGGACTAGCGGGGGAAGAGGGGAGCTGTTTTTT.

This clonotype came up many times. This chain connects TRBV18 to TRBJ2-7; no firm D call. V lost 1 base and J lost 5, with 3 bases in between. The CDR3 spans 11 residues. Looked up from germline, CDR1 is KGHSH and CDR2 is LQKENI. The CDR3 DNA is TGTGCCAGCTCACCACAAGACGAGCAGTACTTC. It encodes CASSPQDEQYF.